A selection of T cell receptor beta chains follows, all from one sample in a study of blood T cell repertoires in COVID-19. Sequencing used immunoSEQ multiplex PCR; TCRdb keeps in-frame clones, though not all of them. The sample comprises about 80,000 clones, roughly 80% of which are singletons, and under 45% rests with the top ten. Material for sequencing was peripheral blood. The receptors were sampled from a woman between 70 and 85 years old with acute or convalescent COVID-19. CDR3s include the opening cysteine and the closing phenylalanine or tryptophan. The D gene is left open where the match is weak. The size entry is marked missing in some rows and otherwise reads once, few, many or a size class.

abundance: .; d_gene: TRBD1; v_gene: TRBV27; j_gene: TRBJ2-2; CDR3aa: CASSPWSGTGVSGELFF; CDR3nt: TGTGCCAGCAGTCCGTGGTCCGGGACAGGCGTGTCCGGGGAGCTGTTTTTT
abundance: .; d_gene: .; v_gene: TRBV6-1; j_gene: TRBJ1-5; CDR3aa: CASSEIGGVGQPQHF; CDR3nt: TGTGCCAGCAGTGAAATTGGAGGGGTTGGTCAGCCCCAGCATTTT
abundance: .; d_gene: .; v_gene: TRBV21-1; j_gene: TRBJ2-7; CDR3aa: CASTSPPLADSYEQYF; CDR3nt: TGTGCCAGCACGTCCCCCCCCCTAGCGGACTCCTACGAGCAGTACTTC
abundance: .; d_gene: TRBD1; v_gene: TRBV20-1; j_gene: TRBJ2-3; CDR3aa: CSASGLGQGLDTQYF; CDR3nt: TGCAGTGCTAGTGGTTTAGGACAGGGTTTAGATACGCAGTATTTT
abundance: .; d_gene: .; v_gene: TRBV6-5; j_gene: TRBJ2-1; CDR3aa: CASRPYRANNEQFF; CDR3nt: TGTGCCAGCAGACCTTACAGGGCTAACAATGAGCAGTTCTTC
abundance: .; d_gene: .; v_gene: TRBV9; j_gene: TRBJ1-6; CDR3aa: CASSASGGLAINSPLHF; CDR3nt: TGTGCCAGCAGTGCCTCGGGGGGTTTAGCAATAAATTCACCCCTCCACTTT
abundance: .; d_gene: .; v_gene: TRBV18; j_gene: TRBJ2-3; CDR3aa: CASSGAGYTQYF; CDR3nt: TGTGCCAGCTCCGGGGCGGGATACACGCAGTATTTT
abundance: .; d_gene: TRBD1; v_gene: TRBV5-1; j_gene: TRBJ1-1; CDR3aa: CASSLTQGASTEAFF; CDR3nt: TGCGCCAGCAGCTTGACACAGGGGGCGTCCACTGAAGCTTTCTTT
abundance: .; d_gene: TRBD1; v_gene: TRBV9; j_gene: TRBJ1-4; CDR3aa: CASSRQGVSEKLFF; CDR3nt: TGTGCCAGCAGTCGACAGGGGGTGTCAGAAAAACTGTTTTTT
abundance: .; d_gene: .; v_gene: TRBV18; j_gene: TRBJ1-4; CDR3aa: CASSLQVAASANEKLFF; CDR3nt: TGTGCCAGCTCCCTCCAGGTAGCGGCCTCGGCTAATGAAAAACTGTTTTTT
abundance: .; d_gene: TRBD2; v_gene: TRBV7-2; j_gene: TRBJ2-5; CDR3aa: CASSFVRLAGAGTQYF; CDR3nt: TGTGCCAGCAGCTTCGTCAGACTAGCGGGAGCTGGGACCCAGTACTTC
abundance: .; d_gene: TRBD2; v_gene: TRBV3-1/TRBV3-2; j_gene: TRBJ2-3; CDR3aa: CASSPGTSGPRDTQYF; CDR3nt: TGTGCCAGCAGCCCCGGGACTAGCGGCCCGCGGGATACGCAGTATTTT
abundance: .; d_gene: TRBD1; v_gene: TRBV19; j_gene: TRBJ1-2; CDR3aa: CASTRDREFSGYTF; CDR3nt: TGTGCCAGTACACGGGACAGGGAATTTTCTGGCTACACCTTC
abundance: .; d_gene: TRBD1; v_gene: TRBV10-3; j_gene: TRBJ2-3; CDR3aa: CAISDPGGADTQYF; CDR3nt: TGTGCCATCAGTGATCCAGGGGGCGCAGATACGCAGTATTTT
abundance: .; d_gene: .; v_gene: TRBV9; j_gene: TRBJ2-7; CDR3aa: CASSMTSYSYEQYF; CDR3nt: TGTGCCAGCAGCATGACTAGTTACTCCTACGAGCAGTACTTC
abundance: many; d_gene: .; v_gene: TRBV19; j_gene: TRBJ2-2; CDR3aa: CASSRGNTGELFF; CDR3nt: TGTGCCAGTAGTCGGGGGAACACCGGGGAGCTGTTTTTT
abundance: .; d_gene: TRBD1; v_gene: TRBV30; j_gene: TRBJ1-5; CDR3aa: CAWSRDRGYSNQPQHF; CDR3nt: TGTGCCTGGAGTAGGGACAGGGGATATAGCAATCAGCCCCAGCATTTT